The clone carrying this T cell receptor beta chain was observed once. Original methodology: Amplification from reference gene primers served as the basis for estimated nucleated cell counts. Clones were read by immunoSEQ multiplex PCR, and TCRdb kept only the in-frame ones, dropping some. V and J calls and clone size are given by that table; D and trimming were obtained from the DNA. The sample lists fewer than 90,000 clones; roughly nine tenths were seen once. This entry comes from a study of blood T cell repertoires in COVID-19. Across the study: Some COVID-19 samples were acute and others convalescent; all came from the United States, Italy and Spain. Sample material is recorded as cDNA or gDNA derived from T cells, B-cell-depleted T cells, or PBMCs.

CDR3 length: 9 amino acids. V was trimmed by 6 bases and J by 15 bases, leaving 9 bases between them. The rearrangement links TRBV12-3 or TRBV12-4 to TRBJ2-1; D is unclear. Sequenced input: peripheral blood. The sequence was collected from a male donor with acute or convalescent COVID-19. The CDR3 sequence is CASSPGLFF. Written as DNA, the CDR3 is TGTGCCAGCAGCCCTGGGCTGTTCTTC.